These 5 T cell receptor beta chains were all obtained from the same sample, sequenced in a study of blood T cell repertoires in COVID-19. Produced via immunoSEQ multiplex PCR; TCRdb's table is partial and in-frame only. The top ten hold 3% of the sample, which has roughly 250,000 clones, about 85% seen once. Sequences were obtained from PBMCs or T cells enriched from blood (not recorded which). The receptors originated from a woman aged 45-65 years who had recovered from COVID-19.

The chain links TRBV28 to TRBJ1-2; no definite D call. The germline V gene has CDR1 MDHEN and CDR2 SYDVKM. Trimming cost V 6 bases and J 5 bases, with 13 bases left between them. This CDR3 region has 13 residues. CDR3 DNA sequence: TGTGCCAGCAGAGTTACTGCATTTTATGGCTACACCTTC. Encoded protein: CASRVTAFYGYTF.

This chain joins TRBV6-5 and TRBJ1-2; D not resolved. V shed 6 bases and J shed 2 bases, with 16 bases lying between them. CDR1 is MNHEY, CDR2 SVGAGI, per germline. This CDR3 has 15 amino acids. Here the CDR3 reads CASSFGLRGNYGYTF. In DNA, the CDR3 is TGTGCCAGCAGCTTCGGTCTCCGGGGAAACTATGGCTACACCTTC.

CDR3 region: CASSPKTSYTDTQYF. The CDR3 coding sequence is TGTGCCAGCAGTCCCAAGACTAGCTATACGGATACGCAGTATTTT. The chain is built from TRBV28 and TRBJ2-3, with 7 bases aligning to TRBD2. There are 15 residues in the CDR3. V dropped 5 bases and J dropped 6; count of bases not matched to a gene: 11. Germline V CDR1 and CDR2: MDHEN, SYDVKM.

The gene calls are TRBV18 and TRBJ2-7; possible D gene TRBD1, 6 bases. This CDR3 spans 18 amino acids. V lost 0 bases to trimming and J lost 2 bases, with 20 bases between them. Per germline, CDR1 KGHSH and CDR2 LQKENI. The chain's CDR3 is CASSPPAVTGHGAYEQYF. CDR3 bases: TGTGCCAGCTCACCACCGGCAGTCACGGGACATGGAGCCTACGAGCAGTACTTC.

This clone was recorded a few times. The chain carries TRBV27 and TRBJ2-3, with 8 bases fitting TRBD2. The CDR3 length is 15 residues. CDR1 MNHEY and CDR2 SMNVEV come from the germline V gene (reference sequence). V was clipped by 6 bases and J by 4 bases; unmatched bases: 9. The chain's CDR3 is CASRTRGGAADTQYF. The CDR3 DNA sequence: TGTGCCAGCAGAACCCGGGGGGGCGCGGCAGATACGCAGTATTTT.